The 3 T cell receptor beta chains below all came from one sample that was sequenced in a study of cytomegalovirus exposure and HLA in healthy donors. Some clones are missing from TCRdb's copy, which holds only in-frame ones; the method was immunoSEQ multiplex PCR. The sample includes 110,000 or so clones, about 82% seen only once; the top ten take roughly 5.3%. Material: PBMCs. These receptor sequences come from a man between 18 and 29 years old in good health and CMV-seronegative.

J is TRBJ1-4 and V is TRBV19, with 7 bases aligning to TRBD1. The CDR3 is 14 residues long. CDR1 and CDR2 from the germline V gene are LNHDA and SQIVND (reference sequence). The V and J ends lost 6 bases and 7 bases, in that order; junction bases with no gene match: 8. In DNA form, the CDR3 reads TGTGCCAGTAGGGGACAGAGAGGGGCTGAAAAACTGTTTTTT. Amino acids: CASRGQRGAEKLFF.

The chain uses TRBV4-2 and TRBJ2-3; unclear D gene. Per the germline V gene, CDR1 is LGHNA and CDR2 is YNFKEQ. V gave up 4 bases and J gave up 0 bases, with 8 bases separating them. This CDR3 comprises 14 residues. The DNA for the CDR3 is TGTGCCAGCAGCCTTAGTCTAAGCACAGATACGCAGTATTTT. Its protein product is CASSLSLSTDTQYF.

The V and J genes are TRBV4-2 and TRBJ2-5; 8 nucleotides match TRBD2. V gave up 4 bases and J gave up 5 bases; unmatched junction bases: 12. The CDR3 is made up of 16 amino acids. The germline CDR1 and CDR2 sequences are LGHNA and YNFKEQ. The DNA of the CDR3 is TGTGCCAGCAGCCTAAAAGCGGGAGTATCAGTCGAGACCCAGTACTTC. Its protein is CASSLKAGVSVETQYF.